Listed here are 13 T cell receptor beta chains from one sample, sequenced in a study of identical twins. From the 5' RACE reads, TCRdb called clonotypes with MiXCR, one entry per CDR3 protein. The sample shows around 280,000 distinct CDR3 sequences, approximately 8.5% of them seen only once. These same records also appear under a second study, on yellow fever vaccine responses in identical twins.

Sequencing was performed on memory (CD45RO+) T cells sorted from blood. Source of these receptors: a woman aged 18-29 years in good health.

This clonotype has only a few counts. The J gene is TRBJ2-1, the V gene TRBV20-1; D not certain. Trimming stripped 1 base from V and 15 bases from J, with 19 bases between. The CDR3 contains 13 residues. Germline CDR1 is DFQATT and CDR2 is SNEGSKA (reference sequence). This CDR3 is CSARAPSETVPFF. In DNA, the CDR3 is TGCAGTGCTAGAGCCCCATCGGAGACGGTCCCGTTCTTC.

V gene TRBV7-9 combines with J gene TRBJ2-5; no reliable D call. V lost 5 bases and J 4 bases, leaving 17 bases between the germline ends. The CDR3 has 15 residues. The germline V gene encodes CDR1 SEHNR and CDR2 FQNEAQ (reference sequence). CDR3 nucleotide sequence: TGTGCCAGCAGCCCCGGGCCCTCAGGTCGAGAGACCCAGTACTTC. Translation: CASSPGPSGRETQYF.

This clonotype occurred many times. The chain couples TRBV3-1 to TRBJ2-7; the D gene is possibly TRBD1 (6 bases). This CDR3 is built from 14 residues. The V gene's germline CDR1 is LGHDT and CDR2 YNNKEL (reference sequence). V lost 3 bases to trimming and J lost 3 bases, with 12 bases between them. CDR3 nucleotide sequence: TGTGCCAGCAGCCAGGGGGCAGCCAACTACGAGCAGTACTTC. It is translated as CASSQGAANYEQYF.

The V and J genes are TRBV3-1 and TRBJ2-1; TRBD2 aligns across 13 bases. Germline lookup yields CDR1 LGHDT and CDR2 YNNKEL (reference sequence). The trim removed 1 base at V and 5 bases at J, leaving 5 bases unmatched. The CDR3 is made up of 17 amino acids. DNA for the CDR3: TGTGCCAGCAGCCAAGCAACCGGGACTAGCGGGGACAATGAGCAGTTCTTC. Protein: CASSQATGTSGDNEQFF.

This clonotype occurred a few times. V is TRBV29-1 and J is TRBJ2-1; TRBD2 matches at 7 bases. V shed 3 bases and J 7 bases; nucleotides not matched to a gene: 3. The CDR3 extends over 12 amino acids. The germline gives CDR1 SQVTM, CDR2 ANQGSEA. CDR3 in DNA: TGCAGCGTTGAGGGGCGGGGGAATGAGCAGTTCTTC. Translated: CSVEGRGNEQFF.

The chain combines TRBV19 with TRBJ1-2; 7 bases fit TRBD1. J lost 8 bases, V lost 4 bases, and 10 bases had no gene match. Germline CDR1 reads LNHDA; CDR2 reads SQIVND (reference sequence). This CDR3 is 14 amino acids long. CDR3 DNA: TGTGCCAGTAGTACGGTCACAGGGGCGGGGGGCTACACCTTC. Protein product: CASSTVTGAGGYTF. Looking up the rest from reference TRBV19 and TRBJ1-2 gives the full variable domain: DGGITQSPKYLFRKEGQNVTLSCEQNLNHDAMYWYRQDPGQGLRLIYYSQIVNDFQKGDIAEGYSVSREKKESFPLTVTSAQKNPTAFYLCASSTVTGAGGYTFGSGTRLTVV.

This clonotype was seen repeatedly, ten times or more. This chain uses TRBV20-1 with TRBJ1-5; D is unclear. Trimming pared 4 bases from V and 0 bases from J, leaving 10 bases between. This CDR3 spans 14 amino acids. Germline V gives CDR1 DFQATT, CDR2 SNEGSKA (reference sequence). The CDR3 spells CSAIDTDSNQPQHF. CDR3 nucleotide sequence: TGCAGTGCTATAGACACTGATAGCAATCAGCCCCAGCATTTT.

In this sample, this clonotype turned up many times. The chain uses TRBV5-5 and TRBJ2-1, with D perhaps TRBD1 or TRBD2 (5 bases each). The CDR3 spans 17 residues. The germline V and J ends were trimmed by 1 base and 2 bases, with 16 bases remaining between them. Germline CDR1 SGHKS, CDR2 YYEKEE (reference sequence). CDR3 amino acids: CASSLLAGTGAYNEQFF. The CDR3 bases are TGTGCCAGCAGCTTGCTAGCCGGGACCGGCGCCTACAATGAGCAGTTCTTC.

This clonotype was counted many times. This chain connects TRBV6-2 or TRBV6-3 to TRBJ1-1; no definite D call. The CDR3 has 13 amino acids. Germline V gene sequence: CDR1 MNHEY, CDR2 SVGEGT. V was clipped by 2 bases and J by 4 bases, with 8 bases between them. The CDR3 nucleotides read TGTGCCAGCAGTTACGCGGTAGGCACTGAAGCTTTCTTT. As protein: CASSYAVGTEAFF.

The table lists this clonotype with a few counts. The J gene is TRBJ2-5, the V gene TRBV20-1; perhaps TRBD2 as D (6 bases). The V gene lost 1 base and the J gene lost 4 bases, with 16 bases spanning the gap. The length of the CDR3 is 15 residues. Germline lookup yields CDR1 DFQATT and CDR2 SNEGSKA (reference sequence). CDR3 loop: CSARGQLAQAETQYF. CDR3 bases: TGCAGTGCTAGAGGTCAACTAGCCCAGGCAGAGACCCAGTACTTC.

This clonotype was counted a few times. The chain has TRBV29-1 and TRBJ1-2, with D perhaps matching TRBD1 (5 bases). V was shortened by 4 bases and J by 3 bases, with 9 bases between the two germline ends. There are 12 residues in the CDR3. CDR1 and CDR2 (germline): SQVTM, ANQGSEA. CDR3 in amino acids: CSVVRVDYGYTF. The CDR3 DNA is TGCAGCGTTGTCAGGGTGGACTATGGCTACACCTTC.

This chain links TRBV5-1 with TRBJ1-2; D unclear. The CDR3 covers 14 residues. Germline CDR1 SGHRS, CDR2 YFSETQ. The germline V and J ends were trimmed by 3 bases and 2 bases, with 11 bases remaining between them. As DNA, the CDR3 is TGCGCCAGCAGCTCGGAGACAACGAACTATGGCTACACCTTC. It yields the protein CASSSETTNYGYTF.

This clonotype was recorded many times. The chain uses TRBV20-1 and TRBJ2-7; a possible D gene is TRBD2 (6 bases). The germline CDR1 and CDR2 sequences are DFQATT and SNEGSKA (reference sequence). The length of the CDR3 is 14 residues. V lost 5 bases, J lost 0 bases, and 14 bases lay in between. The CDR3, as DNA: TGCAGTGCTGGGCGGGGTTTGGGCTCCTACGAGCAGTACTTC. Amino acids: CSAGRGLGSYEQYF.